This entry lists 5 T cell receptor beta chains sequenced from one sample in a study of T cell changes during pregnancy in multiple sclerosis. Generated by immunoSEQ multiplex PCR, the TCRdb table keeps only in-frame clones and is missing some. The sample holds fewer than 65,000 clones; 93% are singletons and the top ten take about 1.9%. The sample in question was peripheral blood, obtained in the second trimester of pregnancy. Receptors were obtained from a female donor with multiple sclerosis, enrolled in a pregnancy study.

V and J are TRBV5-1 and TRBJ1-4, with 8 bases lining up with TRBD1. The germline V gene has CDR1 SGHRS and CDR2 YFSETQ. The length of the CDR3 is 15 residues. The J segment lost 4 bases and the V segment lost 3 bases, leaving 5 bases of the junction unmatched. CDR3 nucleotide sequence: TGCGCCAGCAGCTCTGGACAGGGACGTAATGAAAAACTGTTTTTT. Translation: CASSSGQGRNEKLFF.

This clone was seen only a few times. The V and J genes are TRBV9 and TRBJ1-2; a possible D gene is TRBD1 (6 bases). Germline V CDR1 and CDR2: SGDLS, YYNGEE. The CDR3 contains 15 residues. Trimming left V 2 bases short and J 2 bases short, with 13 bases between. The CDR3, as DNA: TGTGCCAGCAGCGTCGAGGGACATGCCAACTATGGCTACACCTTC. This encodes CASSVEGHANYGYTF.

The chain employs TRBV7-9 and TRBJ2-3; possibly TRBD2 for D (6 bases). Germline lookup yields CDR1 SEHNR and CDR2 FQNEAQ (reference sequence). The CDR3 spans 16 residues. The V and J ends lost 1 base and 2 bases respectively, with 13 bases between them. CDR3: CASSLVLGTHTDTQYF. The CDR3 DNA sequence: TGTGCCAGCAGCTTAGTCCTCGGGACTCACACAGATACGCAGTATTTT. The whole variable domain, filled in from reference TRBV7-9 and TRBJ2-3, reads DTGVSQNPRHKITKRGQNVTFRCDPISEHNRLYWYRQTLGQGPEFLTYFQNEAQLEKSRLLSDRFSAERPKGSFSTLEIQRTEQGDSAMYLCASSLVLGTHTDTQYFGPGTRLTVL.

The chain recombines TRBV5-1 with TRBJ2-3, with TRBD1 as a possible D gene (6 bases). The CDR3 consists of 16 residues. Germline V gene sequence: CDR1 SGHRS, CDR2 YFSETQ. The V end was cut by 2 bases, the J end by 0 bases, with 13 bases between. CDR3 DNA sequence: TGCGCCAGCAGCTTACAGGGTCAAACTAGCACAGATACGCAGTATTTT. This sequence encodes CASSLQGQTSTDTQYF.

This rearrangement joins TRBV27 to TRBJ2-7, with D tentatively TRBD2 (6 bases). The germline V gene has CDR1 MNHEY and CDR2 SMNVEV (reference sequence). CDR3 length: 15 amino acids. Trimming stripped 1 base from V and 0 bases from J, with 10 bases between. CDR3 region: CASSLYAGPSYEQYF. CDR3 bases: TGTGCCAGCAGTTTATACGCGGGACCCTCCTACGAGCAGTACTTC.